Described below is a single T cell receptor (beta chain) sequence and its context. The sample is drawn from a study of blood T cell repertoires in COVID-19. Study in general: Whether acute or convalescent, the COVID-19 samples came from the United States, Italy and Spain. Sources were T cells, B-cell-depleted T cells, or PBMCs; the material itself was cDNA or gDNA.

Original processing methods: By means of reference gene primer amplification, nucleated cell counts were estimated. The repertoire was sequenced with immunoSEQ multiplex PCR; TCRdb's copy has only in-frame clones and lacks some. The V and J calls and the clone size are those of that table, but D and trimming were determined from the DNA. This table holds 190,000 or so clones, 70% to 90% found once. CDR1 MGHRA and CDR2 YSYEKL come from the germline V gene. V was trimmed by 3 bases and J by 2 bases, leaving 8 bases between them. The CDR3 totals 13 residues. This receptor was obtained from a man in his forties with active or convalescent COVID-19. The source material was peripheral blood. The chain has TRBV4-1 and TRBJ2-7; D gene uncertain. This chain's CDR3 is CASSQPGAYEQYF. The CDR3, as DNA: TGCGCCAGCAGCCAGCCCGGAGCCTACGAGCAGTACTTC.